Reported below is one T cell receptor (beta chain). These data come from a study of blood T cell repertoires in COVID-19. In the study overall: The United States, Italy and Spain supplied acute and convalescent COVID-19 samples. T cells, B-cell-depleted T cells, or PBMCs provided the cDNA or gDNA that served as material.

Original processing notes: Scientists estimated how many nucleated cells there were by amplifying reference gene primers. Profiling relied on immunoSEQ multiplex PCR, and the TCRdb table lists in-frame clones only, not all of them. That table gives V, J and clone size, and the DNA gave D and trimming. The repertoire holds tens of thousands of clones, roughly four fifths seen once, with approximately 1.3% in the top ten. With 1 base clipped from V and 11 bases from J, the junction kept 6 bases outside the gene matches. In germline, CDR1 is MDHEN, CDR2 SYDVKM. This CDR3 region has 14 residues. Input material: peripheral blood. The clonotype comes from a woman aged 80 or over with acute or convalescent COVID-19. The chain combines TRBV28 with TRBJ2-1; TRBD2 matches 9 bases. The CDR3 DNA reads as TGTGCCAGCAGTTTATTCGGGCTAGCGGGACAGCAGTTCTTC. This translates into CASSLFGLAGQQFF. Full variable domain (remainder filled in from reference TRBV28 and TRBJ2-1): DVKVTQSSRYLVKRTGEKVFLECVQDMDHENMFWYRQDPGLGLRLIYFSYDVKMKEKGDIPEGYSVSREKKERFSLILESASTNQTSMYLCASSLFGLAGQQFFGPGTRLTVL.